This TCR beta chain was captured in a study of radiation and T cells in renal cell carcinoma. Study results and caveats: Intratumoral heterogeneity was not captured in these approximately 1 g regions.

The table came from immunoSEQ multiplex PCR; TCRdb's copy has only in-frame clones and leaves some out. Of approximately 21,000 clones listed, less than 55% are singletons. The CDR3 has 14 residues. Trimming removed 1 base at V and 2 bases at J, with 5 bases between. Looked up from germline, CDR1 is KGHSH and CDR2 is LQKENI. Notes on this clone: What it recognizes is unknown.

Treatment given: treatment-naive control, cytoreductive nephrectomy. The genes are TRBV18 and TRBJ2-2, with D maybe TRBD2 (5 bases). The sequence derives from a human donor with renal cell carcinoma. Material: tumor tissue, obtained from a patient whose treatment was nephrectomy without radiotherapy. The CDR3 reads CASSPRTNTGELFF. CDR3 in DNA: TGTGCCAGCTCACCACGGACTAACACCGGGGAGCTGTTTTTT. The full variable domain, completed using reference TRBV18 and TRBJ2-2, is NAGVMQNPRHLVRRRGQEARLRCSPMKGHSHVYWYRQLPEEGLKFMVYLQKENIIDESGMPKERFSAEFPKEGPSILRIQQVVRGDSAAYFCASSPRTNTGELFFGEGSRLTVL.